These 6 T cell receptor beta chains were all obtained from the same sample, sequenced in a study of cytomegalovirus exposure and HLA in healthy donors. The protocol was immunoSEQ multiplex PCR, while the TCRdb copy is restricted to in-frame clones and leaves out a portion. The sample includes over 150,000 clones, approximately 96% of them seen just once. Specimen: PBMCs. All receptors come from a woman younger than 35 in good health and CMV-seronegative.

The chain uses TRBV25-1 and TRBJ2-1, with 10 bases matching TRBD2. Germline V lookup: CDR1 MGHDK, CDR2 SYGVNS. Trimming took 8 bases from V and 1 from J; bases not matched to a gene: 11. This CDR3 is 17 amino acids long. In DNA form, the CDR3 reads TGTGCCAGCTCCTCTAGCGGGGGTACTGGGTCCTACAATGAGCAGTTCTTC. As protein: CASSSSGGTGSYNEQFF.

V gene TRBV5-1 combines with J gene TRBJ2-5, with a tentative D call TRBD2 (5 bases). The length of the CDR3 is 13 residues. The V gene lost 0 bases and the J gene lost 4 bases, with 7 bases spanning the gap. Per germline, CDR1 SGHRS and CDR2 YFSETQ. The CDR3 spells CASSLGRPETQYF. CDR3 DNA: TGCGCCAGCAGCTTGGGGAGGCCAGAGACCCAGTACTTC.

This clone was detected once. The CDR3 here is CASSWGSLYGYTF. The DNA for the CDR3 is TGCGCCAGCAGCTGGGGCAGTCTCTATGGCTACACCTTC. The chain joins TRBV5-1 to TRBJ1-2, with D possibly matching TRBD1 (5 bases). Per the germline V gene, CDR1 is SGHRS and CDR2 is YFSETQ. Trimming removed 3 bases at V and 4 bases at J, with 10 bases between. This CDR3 has 13 amino acids.

This rearrangement joins TRBV7-9 to TRBJ2-2, with 7 positions matching TRBD1. The CDR3 is made up of 16 amino acids. Germline loops: CDR1 SEHNR, CDR2 FQNEAQ (reference sequence). Trimming cost V 0 bases and J 2 bases; bases outside gene matches: 3. CDR3 bases: TGTGCCAGCAGCTTAGCAGGGACAGCCAACACCGGGGAGCTGTTTTTT. This codes for CASSLAGTANTGELFF.

V is TRBV12-5 and J is TRBJ2-5; 14 bases are shared with TRBD2. The J segment lost 4 bases and the V segment lost 6 bases, leaving 13 bases of the junction unmatched. CDR3 size: 18 residues. The V gene's germline CDR1 is LGHNT and CDR2 FRNRAP. This CDR3 is CASGPGLAGGLGGETQYF. As DNA, the CDR3 is TGTGCTAGTGGCCCAGGACTAGCGGGGGGCCTGGGGGGAGAGACCCAGTACTTC.

V and J are TRBV6-1 and TRBJ1-1; the D gene is possibly TRBD1 (5 bases). Trimming took 3 bases from V and 2 from J, leaving 16 bases between them. This CDR3 spans 16 amino acids. Germline lookup yields CDR1 MNHNS and CDR2 SASEGT. CDR3 protein: CASSDRGGYPNTEAFF. The DNA for the CDR3 is TGTGCCAGCAGTGATCGGGGGGGTTATCCAAACACTGAAGCTTTCTTT.